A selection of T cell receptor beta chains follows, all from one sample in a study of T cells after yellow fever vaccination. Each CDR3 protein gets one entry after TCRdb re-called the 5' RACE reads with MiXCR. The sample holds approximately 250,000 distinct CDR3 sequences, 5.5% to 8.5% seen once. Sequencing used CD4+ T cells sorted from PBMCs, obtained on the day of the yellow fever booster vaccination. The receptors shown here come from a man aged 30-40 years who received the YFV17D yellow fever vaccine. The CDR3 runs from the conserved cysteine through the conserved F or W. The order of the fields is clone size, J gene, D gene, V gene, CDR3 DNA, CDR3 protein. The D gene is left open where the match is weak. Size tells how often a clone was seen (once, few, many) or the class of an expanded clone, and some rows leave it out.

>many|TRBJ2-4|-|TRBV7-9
TGTGCCAGCAGTTCCTATCTAGGGAAAAACATTCAGTACTTC
CASSSYLGKNIQYF
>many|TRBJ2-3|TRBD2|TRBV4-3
TGCGCCAGCAGCCAAGAGGCGGGAGTTTTGACAGATACGCAGTATTTT
CASSQEAGVLTDTQYF
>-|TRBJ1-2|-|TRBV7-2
TGTGCCAGCAGCTTAGGGGTGGGGTCTAACTATGGCTACACCTTC
CASSLGVGSNYGYTF
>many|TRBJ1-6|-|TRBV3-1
TGTGCCAGCAGCCGGGACGAAGGGTATTCACCCCTCCACTTT
CASSRDEGYSPLHF
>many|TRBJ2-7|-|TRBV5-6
TGTGCCAGCAGCACCACGGCAGGGTTTCTCAAGCAGTACTTC
CASSTTAGFLKQYF
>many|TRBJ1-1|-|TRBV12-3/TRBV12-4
TGTGCCAGCCGCCCCGGGGGGCATAGTACTGAAGCTTTCTTT
CASRPGGHSTEAFF
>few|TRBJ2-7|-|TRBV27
TGTGCCAGCAGTTTAAGGGGAGCAGGCAGCTACGAGCAGTACTTC
CASSLRGAGSYEQYF
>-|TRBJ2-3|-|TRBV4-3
TGCGCCAGCAGCCCTGGATGGACAAAGCCGATAGATACGCAGTATTTT
CASSPGWTKPIDTQYF
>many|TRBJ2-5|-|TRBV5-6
TGTGCCAGCAGCGTGGATCCAGACAGTGTTCAAGAGACCCAGTACTTC
CASSVDPDSVQETQYF
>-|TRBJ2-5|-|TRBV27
TGTGCCAGCAGTTTATTGGAGAGCGGAGGGTCGGCCCAGTACTTC
CASSLLESGGSAQYF
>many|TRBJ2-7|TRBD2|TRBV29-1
TGCAGCGTTGAAGAACTAGCGGGAGGGGAGCAGTACTTC
CSVEELAGGEQYF
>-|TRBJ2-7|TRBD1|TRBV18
TGTGCCAGCTCATCCCAGGGTCCCGGGACAGCCATCAGCGAGCAGTACTTC
CASSSQGPGTAISEQYF
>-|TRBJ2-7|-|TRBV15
TGTGCCACCAGCAGAGACCGTAGCCAGGCCTACGAGCAGTACTTC
CATSRDRSQAYEQYF
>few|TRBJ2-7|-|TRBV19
TGTGCCAGTAGTACCCACGGGTCGGTCTACGAGCAGTACTTC
CASSTHGSVYEQYF
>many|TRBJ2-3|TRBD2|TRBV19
TGTGCCAGTAGTTATAGCGGGGGAGTTCTCGCGGATACGCAGTATTTT
CASSYSGGVLADTQYF
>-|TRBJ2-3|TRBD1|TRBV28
TGTGCCAGCAGTTTCTCCGGGACAGCTAGCACAGATACGCAGTATTTT
CASSFSGTASTDTQYF